This T cell receptor beta chain stems from a study of T cells in Graves' hyperthyroidism and ophthalmopathy. As for the study in general: Peripheral blood specimens were obtained at initial diagnosis, prior to any treatment. Findings of the study overall: Before onset, ophthalmopathy was predicted by the model a median about 6.2 months earlier.

V shed 6 bases and J shed 0 bases, with 11 bases lying between them. This CDR3 region has 14 residues. Amplification targeted TCR beta CDR3 regions from RNA transcripts. The TCR CDR3 first-round RT-PCR relied on the HTBI primer set. TCRdb reprocessed the multiplex PCR reads via MiXCR and lists one record per CDR3 protein. This sample has roughly 740,000 distinct CDR3 sequences, with about a sixth found just once. In its sample, this clonotype was seen a few times. Its antigen is not identified. Diagnosis relied on clinical symptoms, serum thyroxine and TRAb, thyroid ultrasound and orbital computed tomography.

The clonotype was recovered from a man younger than 35 with Graves' hyperthyroidism. The chain joins TRBV12-3 or TRBV12-4 to TRBJ1-1; no clear D gene. Sequencing used blood. CDR3 in DNA: TGTGCCAGCAGGCCCGACACCCTGAACACTGAAGCTTTCTTT. This gives the protein CASRPDTLNTEAFF.